The rows below give T cell receptor beta chains drawn from one sample of a study of shared clonotypes between healthy human individuals. The data were produced by immunoSEQ multiplex PCR, yet TCRdb's version contains in-frame clones alone and is incomplete. Counted here are roughly 1.5 million clones, 95% to 99% occurring once; the ten biggest clones make up around 0.45%. Source material: naive CD4+ T cells sorted from blood. Receptors were obtained from a young man in good health. Both conserved end residues are part of each CDR3. The order of the fields is D gene, V gene, J gene, clone size, CDR3 protein, CDR3 DNA. A D gene is named only where the DNA matches it firmly. Not all rows give a size; the values are once, few, many and, for expanded clones, a class.

.,TRBV9,TRBJ2-7,.,CASSVDGMSYEQYF,TGTGCCAGCAGCGTAGACGGGATGTCCTACGAGCAGTACTTC
.,TRBV9,TRBJ2-5,.,CASSVVGRQETQYF,TGTGCCAGCAGCGTAGTGGGTCGCCAAGAGACCCAGTACTTC
TRBD2,TRBV9,TRBJ2-2,.,CASSNSGANTGELFF,TGTGCCAGCAGCAATAGCGGGGCGAACACCGGGGAGCTGTTTTTT
.,TRBV29-1,TRBJ1-3,.,CSVTVAGSGNTIYF,TGCAGCGTCACGGTGGCCGGGTCTGGAAACACCATATATTTT
.,TRBV5-1,TRBJ1-4,once,CASSLTGPAANEKLFF,TGCGCCAGCAGCTTGACAGGACCCGCGGCTAATGAAAAACTGTTTTTT
.,TRBV5-1,TRBJ2-7,.,CASSLVPLGEQYF,TGCGCCAGCAGCTTGGTACCGCTTGGGGAGCAGTACTTC
.,TRBV6-1,TRBJ1-1,.,CASRLILGNTEAFF,TGTGCCAGCAGGCTTATCCTCGGAAACACTGAAGCTTTCTTT
.,TRBV18,TRBJ2-1,.,CASSPLALERGEQFF,TGTGCCAGCTCACCACTAGCCCTCGAGCGCGGTGAGCAGTTCTTC
.,TRBV14,TRBJ2-1,.,CASSQELGVLGEQFF,TGTGCCAGCAGCCAAGAATTGGGGGTTTTGGGTGAGCAGTTCTTC
.,TRBV7-8,TRBJ1-4,.,CASSLSRAEPEKLFF,TGTGCCAGCAGCTTAAGTCGGGCAGAACCTGAAAAACTGTTTTTT
.,TRBV6-5,TRBJ2-7,.,CASSLNDEQYF,TGTGCCAGCAGTTTAAACGACGAGCAGTACTTC
.,TRBV6-5,TRBJ2-7,once,CASSTGSYEQYF,TGTGCCAGCAGCACGGGGTCCTACGAGCAGTACTTC
.,TRBV6-1,TRBJ1-2,.,CASTFTEAYGYTF,TGTGCCAGCACTTTCACAGAGGCGTATGGCTACACCTTC
.,TRBV7-7,TRBJ2-1,.,CASSQLTTRGEQFF,TGTGCCAGCAGCCAACTTACGACTCGGGGTGAGCAGTTCTTC
TRBD1,TRBV10-1,TRBJ2-7,.,CASSESGTGPTDEQYF,TGCGCCAGCAGTGAGTCCGGGACAGGGCCTACCGACGAGCAGTACTTC
.,TRBV29-1,TRBJ2-1,.,CSVEDQNPSSYNEQFF,TGCAGCGTTGAAGATCAGAATCCTAGCTCCTACAATGAGCAGTTCTTC
TRBD2,TRBV11-2,TRBJ2-7,.,CASSHETSPYEQYF,TGTGCCAGCAGCCATGAGACTAGCCCCTACGAGCAGTACTTC
.,TRBV11-2,TRBJ2-1,.,CASSLADRYNEQFF,TGTGCCAGCAGCTTAGCCGACCGCTACAATGAGCAGTTCTTC
.,TRBV6-1,TRBJ2-5,.,CASSPTYSPETQYF,TGTGCCAGCAGTCCGACATATTCACCAGAGACCCAGTACTTC
.,TRBV5-4,TRBJ1-2,.,CASSLDPTAYGYTF,TGTGCCAGCAGCTTGGATCCCACAGCATATGGCTACACCTTC
.,TRBV19,TRBJ1-2,.,CASSIEDRGYGYTF,TGTGCCAGTAGTATTGAGGATCGGGGCTATGGCTACACCTTC
TRBD1,TRBV27,TRBJ2-7,.,CASTRQGFREQYF,TGTGCCAGCACCAGACAGGGGTTTCGCGAGCAGTACTTC
TRBD2,TRBV27,TRBJ2-1,.,CASSFLAGGPDNEQFF,TGTGCCAGCAGTTTCCTAGCGGGAGGGCCTGACAATGAGCAGTTCTTC
.,TRBV18,TRBJ1-1,.,CASSPPADIAFF,TGTGCCAGCTCACCACCCGCAGATATAGCTTTCTTT
TRBD1,TRBV5-1,TRBJ2-5,.,CASNAGTVGETQYF,TGCGCCAGCAATGCAGGGACAGTGGGGGAGACCCAGTACTTC
TRBD2,TRBV2,TRBJ2-1,once,CASTRLAGHNEQFF,TGTGCCAGCACCAGACTAGCGGGGCACAATGAGCAGTTCTTC
TRBD1,TRBV7-2,TRBJ2-7,.,CASSDRVRGPYEQYF,TGTGCCAGCAGCGACAGGGTTAGGGGACCCTACGAGCAGTACTTC
TRBD2,TRBV28,TRBJ2-7,.,CASRRAGGGSYEQYF,TGTGCCAGCAGAAGAGCGGGGGGAGGGTCCTACGAGCAGTACTTC
TRBD2,TRBV9,TRBJ2-2,.,CASSIRLAANTGELFF,TGTGCCAGCAGCATCAGACTAGCGGCTAACACCGGGGAGCTGTTTTTT
.,TRBV5-1,TRBJ2-7,.,CASSLGDANYEQYF,TGCGCCAGCAGCTTGGGGGACGCCAACTACGAGCAGTACTTC
.,TRBV25-1,TRBJ2-2,.,CASSEHGYTGELFF,TGTGCCAGCAGTGAGCATGGATACACCGGGGAGCTGTTTTTT
.,TRBV14,TRBJ2-1,.,CASSQDHGRNYNEQFF,TGTGCCAGCAGCCAAGATCACGGGCGAAACTACAATGAGCAGTTCTTC
.,TRBV7-2,TRBJ1-4,.,CASSMGGANEKLFF,TGTGCCAGCTCAATGGGGGGTGCGAATGAAAAACTGTTTTTT
.,TRBV5-1,TRBJ1-2,.,CASSTGRNGYTF,TGCGCCAGCAGCACGGGGCGAAATGGCTACACCTTC
TRBD2,TRBV7-8,TRBJ2-2,.,CASRDLAGDSGELFF,TGTGCCAGCAGGGATCTAGCGGGAGATTCCGGGGAGCTGTTTTTT
.,TRBV5-1,TRBJ2-5,once,CASSLDRNGQETQYF,TGCGCCAGCAGCTTGGACAGGAACGGGCAAGAGACCCAGTACTTC
TRBD1,TRBV5-1,TRBJ2-3,.,CASSSKGADTQYF,TGCGCCAGCAGCTCCAAGGGGGCGGATACGCAGTATTTT
TRBD1,TRBV18,TRBJ1-2,.,CASSPGQGNYGYTF,TGTGCCAGCTCACCAGGACAGGGAAACTATGGCTACACCTTC
.,TRBV7-2,TRBJ2-3,.,CASSLAYRQLSTDTQYF,TGTGCCAGCAGCTTAGCTTATAGGCAGCTATCCACAGATACGCAGTATTTT
.,TRBV20-1,TRBJ2-1,.,CSAIWYEQFF,TGCAGTGCTATCTGGTATGAGCAGTTCTTC
TRBD1,TRBV5-5,TRBJ1-5,.,CASSLHLTTGDQPQHF,TGTGCCAGCAGCTTGCACTTAACGACAGGGGATCAGCCCCAGCATTTT
TRBD1,TRBV6-1,TRBJ2-3,.,CASSARTGGSVDTQYF,TGTGCCAGCAGTGCCCGGACAGGGGGATCCGTCGATACGCAGTATTTT
.,TRBV6-5,TRBJ2-5,.,CASSYSTSGETQYF,TGTGCCAGCAGTTACTCAACGTCCGGGGAGACCCAGTACTTC
TRBD2,TRBV2,TRBJ2-5,.,CASSSEREKIGQYF,TGTGCCAGCAGTTCTGAGCGGGAGAAGATAGGCCAGTACTTC
.,TRBV27,TRBJ2-7,.,CASSFYRAGPYEQYF,TGTGCCAGCAGTTTCTACAGGGCGGGACCCTACGAGCAGTACTTC